The 29 T cell receptor beta chains given below trace back to one sample, sequenced in a study of vaccination and CD4 T cells after COVID-19. Treatment meaning: roughly 10-day PBMC culture with coronavirus spike peptide pools or control peptides (ViraFEST assay). Sequenced with the Oncomine TCR Beta short-read assay was DNA taken from cultured CD4+ T cells. TCRdb redid the calling of the PCR reads with MiXCR, one entry per CDR3 protein. The data hold some 21,000 distinct CDR3 sequences, with around 40% observed a single time. Their antigens are not known. The input for sequencing was CD4+ T cells from blood, cultured in vitro, taken before SARS-CoV-2 vaccination. These receptors originate from a human donor who received a COVID-19 vaccine.

There are a few counts of this clonotype. The CDR3 protein is CASSYQLNTEAFF. CDR3 in DNA: TGTGCCAGCAGTTATCAGCTGAACACTGAAGCTTTCTTT. The rearrangement uses TRBV6-2 or TRBV6-3 and TRBJ1-1; D call uncertain. Trimming took 3 bases from V and 0 from J, leaving 5 bases between them. Per germline, CDR1 MNHEY and CDR2 SVGEGT. The CDR3 runs 13 residues.

This clonotype was seen more than once but under ten times. V usage is TRBV6-5 and J usage is TRBJ2-2; 7 bases are shared with TRBD2. Germline CDR1 and CDR2: MNHEY and SVGAGI. Germline trimming cut 0 bases from V and 4 bases from J; bases unmatched to any gene: 5. The length of the CDR3 is 16 residues. The CDR3 region has the DNA TGTGCCAGCAGTTACTCGAGTGGGGGGGGCACCGGGGAGCTGTTTTTT. It specifies CASSYSSGGGTGELFF.

The genes are TRBV10-1 and TRBJ1-5, with 12 positions matching TRBD1. V shed 4 bases and J 7 bases; nucleotides not matched to a gene: 14. CDR3 length: 18 residues. Germline assignment: CDR1 WNHNN and CDR2 SYGVQD (reference sequence). The CDR3 nucleotides are TGCGCCAGCAGTGTGGCTCTAGGGGACAGGGGGCGGAGACAGCCCCAGCATTTT. Protein product: CASSVALGDRGRRQPQHF.

This clonotype appeared a few times. J is TRBJ2-5 and V is TRBV21-1; the table's D call, TRBD2, has no DNA check behind it. TRBV21-1 is a listed pseudogene. The CDR3 extends over 17 amino acids. The CDR3 DNA is TGTGCCAGCAGCCAACACGGACTAGCCCCGCCCCAAGAGACCCAGTACTTC. Translating gives CASSQHGLAPPQETQYF.

This clonotype was picked up a small number of times. The CDR3 spells CATSEHRPMVYEQYF. CDR3 DNA: TGTGCCACCAGTGAACACCGCCCGATGGTCTACGAGCAGTACTTC. The chain links TRBV24-1 to TRBJ2-7; no clear D gene. The germline V gene has CDR1 KGHDR and CDR2 SFDVKD. The CDR3 has 15 amino acids. Trimming stripped 4 bases from V and 3 bases from J, with 15 bases between.

This chain joins TRBV20-1 and TRBJ2-7, with TRBD2 as a possible D gene (6 bases). V was pared by 3 bases and J by 5 bases, with 14 bases between. This CDR3 has 13 amino acids. CDR1 is DFQATT and CDR2 is SNEGSKA in the germline V gene (reference sequence). The CDR3 DNA sequence: TGCAGTGCTAGCCGACTAGAAGGTAACGAGCAGTACTTC. It codes for CSASRLEGNEQYF.

This clonotype came up a few times. V usage is TRBV6-2 or TRBV6-3 and J usage is TRBJ1-3, with D possibly being TRBD1 (5 bases). CDR1 MNHEY and CDR2 SVGEGT come from the germline V gene. The CDR3 sequence is 16 residues long. Trimming cost V 2 bases and J 2 bases, with 13 bases left between them. This CDR3 is CASSYRRRDPGNTIYF. The CDR3 region has the DNA TGTGCCAGCAGTTACCGCCGCAGGGATCCTGGAAACACCATATATTTT.

The rearrangement joins TRBV19 to TRBJ1-2; TRBD1 aligns across 10 bases. V lost 4 bases, J lost 0 bases, and 5 bases stayed unmatched. The CDR3 covers 16 residues. Per the germline V gene, CDR1 is LNHDA and CDR2 is SQIVND (reference sequence). The CDR3 protein is CASSTGTGEANYGYTF. CDR3 DNA sequence: TGTGCCAGTAGTACAGGGACAGGGGAGGCTAACTATGGCTACACCTTC. Using reference TRBV19 and TRBJ1-2 for the parts outside the CDR3, the full variable domain is DGGITQSPKYLFRKEGQNVTLSCEQNLNHDAMYWYRQDPGQGLRLIYYSQIVNDFQKGDIAEGYSVSREKKESFPLTVTSAQKNPTAFYLCASSTGTGEANYGYTFGSGTRLTVV.

The chain links TRBV5-1 to TRBJ1-6; no clear D gene. Germline CDR1 is SGHRS and CDR2 is YFSETQ. The CDR3 has 13 amino acids. V gave up 0 bases and J gave up 7 bases, with 5 bases separating them. This CDR3 is CASSLDSNSPLHF. CDR3 DNA: TGCGCCAGCAGCTTGGATTCCAATTCACCCCTCCACTTT.

The chain employs TRBV19 and TRBJ1-1; 8 bases agree with TRBD1. After removal of 8 bases from V and 6 bases from J, the junction contained 11 bases not matched to a gene. CDR3 length: 14 amino acids. CDR1 is LNHDA, CDR2 SQIVND, per germline (reference sequence). The DNA of the CDR3 is TGTGCCAGTGTCAAGGACAGGGTCGTGGCTGAAGCTTTCTTT. It is translated as CASVKDRVVAEAFF.

This rearrangement joins TRBV5-1 to TRBJ1-1, with 8 bases aligning to TRBD1. CDR1 and CDR2 from the germline V gene are SGHRS and YFSETQ. J was trimmed by 5 bases and V by 4 bases; bases with no gene match: 4. This CDR3 comprises 13 residues. CDR3: CASSPRTGTEAFF. CDR3 sequence (DNA): TGCGCCAGCAGCCCGCGGACAGGGACTGAAGCTTTCTTT.

This clonotype was detected only a few times. The chain has TRBV20-1 and TRBJ2-3; 8 nucleotides match TRBD2. The CDR3 is made up of 13 amino acids. The junction had 0 bases not matched to a gene; V was cut back by 0 bases and J by 4 bases. Germline V gene data show CDR1 as DFQATT and CDR2 as SNEGSKA (reference sequence). Here the CDR3 DNA reads TGCAGTGCTAGAGACGGGGGGGCAGATACGCAGTATTTT. Translation gives CSARDGGADTQYF.

The rearrangement uses TRBV6-1 and TRBJ1-1; D gene ambiguous. Germline lookup yields CDR1 MNHNS and CDR2 SASEGT. Trimming removed 5 bases from V and 3 bases from J, with 10 bases in between. The CDR3 contains 13 residues. CDR3 sequence reads: CASSRQAYTEAFF. CDR3 nucleotide sequence: TGTGCCAGCAGTCGGCAGGCTTACACTGAAGCTTTCTTT.

The chain carries TRBV24-1 and TRBJ2-3; tentative D call: TRBD1 (5 bases). The CDR3 length is 14 residues. Germline lookup yields CDR1 KGHDR and CDR2 SFDVKD. Deletions cut 6 bases from V and 0 bases from J, with 9 bases between. The CDR3 protein is CATSPTGSTDTQYF. CDR3 bases: TGTGCCACCAGTCCCACAGGAAGCACAGATACGCAGTATTTT.

V gene TRBV6-1 combines with J gene TRBJ1-5; D unresolved. V was shortened by 1 base and J by 0 bases, with 28 bases between the two germline ends. The CDR3 loop spans 22 amino acids. The germline gives CDR1 MNHNS, CDR2 SASEGT. The DNA of the CDR3 is TGTGCCAGCAGTGAAGTTCTGGCAGGTGAGGCCCCCGGATCCCATAGCAATCAGCCCCAGCATTTT. Translation: CASSEVLAGEAPGSHSNQPQHF.

The genes are TRBV6-1 and TRBJ2-1; the match to TRBD2 covers 11 bases. Trimming cost V 2 bases and J 6 bases; bases outside gene matches: 6. Germline V gene sequence: CDR1 MNHNS, CDR2 SASEGT. The CDR3 has 16 amino acids. In DNA, the CDR3 is TGTGCCAGCAGTGAACTAGCGGGGGGCGAAACCAATGAGCAGTTCTTC. It encodes CASSELAGGETNEQFF.

The V gene is TRBV5-1, the J gene TRBJ2-7, with no clear D. The V end was cut by 1 base, the J end by 2 bases, with 13 bases between. The V gene's germline CDR1 is SGHRS and CDR2 YFSETQ. The CDR3 contains 15 residues. The CDR3 spells CASSLLGSSAYEQYF. The CDR3 coding sequence is TGCGCCAGCAGCTTGTTGGGTAGCTCGGCCTACGAGCAGTACTTC.

The gene calls are TRBV11-3 and TRBJ2-1; D is perhaps TRBD1 (6 bases). The V end lost 1 base, the J end lost 0 bases, and 10 bases lay between the germline ends. CDR1 and CDR2 (germline): SGHNT, YENEEA. The CDR3 length is 16 residues. As DNA, the CDR3 is TGTGCCAGCAGCTTAGGGGGGCCTAGCTCCTACAATGAGCAGTTCTTC. Its translation is CASSLGGPSSYNEQFF.

This clonotype turned up a few times. The chain couples TRBV19 to TRBJ2-3; D call uncertain. V lost 6 bases, J lost 3 bases, and 22 bases lay in between. Germline-derived CDR1 and CDR2 are LNHDA and SQIVND (reference sequence). The CDR3 consists of 17 residues. The CDR3 DNA sequence: TGTGCCAGTAGGAGCCTTGCGTGGGAAGTGAGGACAGATACGCAGTATTTT. As protein: CASRSLAWEVRTDTQYF.

The chain couples TRBV12-3 or TRBV12-4 to TRBJ1-2; D is unclear. The CDR3 loop spans 13 amino acids. Trimming removed 1 base at V and 7 bases at J, with 10 bases between. For the CDR3, the DNA is TGTGCCAGCAGTTTAGTGCGGGGTTCTGGCTACACCTTC. Protein product: CASSLVRGSGYTF.

The chain couples TRBV10-1 to TRBJ2-7; 13 bases match TRBD2. The germline V gene encodes CDR1 WNHNN and CDR2 SYGVQD (reference sequence). V was clipped by 6 bases and J by 7 bases; unmatched bases: 3. The CDR3 contains 13 residues. The CDR3 DNA is TGCGCCAGCAGGCCGGGACTAGCGGGGGAGCAGTACTTC. Amino acid sequence: CASRPGLAGEQYF.

V gene TRBV20-1 combines with J gene TRBJ1-6; 8 positions match TRBD1. J lost 10 bases, V lost 0 bases, and 5 bases had no gene match. Germline V CDR1 and CDR2: DFQATT, SNEGSKA (reference sequence). The CDR3 sequence is 14 residues long. CDR3 protein: CSARDQGAYSPLHF. In DNA form, the CDR3 reads TGCAGTGCTAGAGATCAGGGGGCCTACTCACCCCTCCACTTT.

The genes are TRBV20-1 and TRBJ1-2; no clear D gene. Trimming took off 5 bases at V and 7 bases at J, with 17 bases between the two ends. Per germline, CDR1 DFQATT and CDR2 SNEGSKA (reference sequence). This CDR3 spans 13 amino acids. The CDR3: CSASPGLGSGYTF. CDR3 DNA sequence: TGCAGTGCTTCTCCCGGACTGGGGTCTGGCTACACCTTC.

There are a few counts of this clonotype. The V and J genes are TRBV7-2 and TRBJ1-5, with no clear D. Trimming took 1 base from V and 4 from J, leaving 8 bases between them. CDR1 is SGHTA and CDR2 is FQGNSA in the germline V gene. This CDR3 is 14 amino acids long. The CDR3 loop reads CASSLGQYNQPQHF. The CDR3 DNA sequence: TGTGCCAGCAGCTTAGGGCAGTATAATCAGCCCCAGCATTTT.

The chain employs TRBV5-1 and TRBJ1-2, with 7 bases identical to TRBD1. CDR1 is SGHRS, CDR2 YFSETQ, per germline. The CDR3 covers 14 residues. V lost 0 bases and J lost 4; bases outside the gene matches: 3. The CDR3 reads CASSLVQGTYGYTF. In nucleotides, the CDR3 is TGCGCCAGCAGCTTGGTACAGGGGACCTATGGCTACACCTTC.

The CDR3 loop reads CASSFIPTKTVDYGYTF. The DNA for the CDR3 is TGTGCCAGCAGCTTTATCCCAACCAAGACAGTCGATTATGGCTACACCTTC. The chain joins TRBV7-9 to TRBJ1-2, with D possibly being TRBD1 (5 bases). V gave up 3 bases and J gave up 5 bases, with 22 bases separating them. The CDR3 spans 17 residues. In germline, CDR1 is SEHNR, CDR2 FQNEAQ (reference sequence).

This clonotype has a handful of counts. J is TRBJ2-3 and V is TRBV5-4, with 10 bases matching TRBD1. Germline V gives CDR1 SGHNT, CDR2 YYREEE (reference sequence). Trimming at V came to 3 bases and at J to 5 bases, leaving 9 bases not matched to a gene. The CDR3 is 16 residues long. DNA of the CDR3: TGTGCCAGCAGCTGGAGACAGGGGGCGGCGAAAGATACGCAGTATTTT. Its protein is CASSWRQGAAKDTQYF. The variable domain in full, completed from reference TRBV5-4 and TRBJ2-3, reads ETGVTQSPTHLIKTRGQQVTLRCSSQSGHNTVSWYQQALGQGPQFIFQYYREEENGRGNFPPRFSGLQFPNYSSELNVNALELDDSALYLCASSWRQGAAKDTQYFGPGTRLTVL.

This clonotype was seen more than once but under ten times. The CDR3 region is CASSGGTSTRTDTQYF. The CDR3 DNA sequence: TGTGCCAGCAGCGGGGGGACTAGCACTCGCACAGATACGCAGTATTTT. The V call is TRBV12-3 or TRBV12-4, the J call TRBJ2-3, with 9 bases identical to TRBD2. The CDR3 extends over 16 amino acids. With 6 bases clipped from V and 1 base from J, the junction kept 8 bases outside the gene matches.

A few counts support this clonotype. This chain uses TRBV6-1 with TRBJ2-3, with D possibly matching TRBD1 (6 bases). V was clipped by 6 bases and J by 0 bases, with 10 bases between them. The CDR3 consists of 14 residues. Germline CDR1 MNHNS, CDR2 SASEGT. The DNA for the CDR3 is TGTGCCAGCAGCGTCGACAGGAGCACAGATACGCAGTATTTT. Translation gives CASSVDRSTDTQYF.